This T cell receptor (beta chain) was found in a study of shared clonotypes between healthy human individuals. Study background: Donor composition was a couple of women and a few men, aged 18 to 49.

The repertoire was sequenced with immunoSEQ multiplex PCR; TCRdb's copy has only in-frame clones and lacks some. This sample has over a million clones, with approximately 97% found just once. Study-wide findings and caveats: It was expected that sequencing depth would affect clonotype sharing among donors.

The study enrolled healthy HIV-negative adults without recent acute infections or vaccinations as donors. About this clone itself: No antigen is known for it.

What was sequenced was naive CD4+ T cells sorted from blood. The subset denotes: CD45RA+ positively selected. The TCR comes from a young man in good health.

The CDR3 sequence: CASSALGSEQFF. CDR3 coding DNA: TGTGCCAGCAGCGCCCTAGGGAGCGAGCAGTTCTTC. The chain couples TRBV7-3 to TRBJ2-1, with D possibly matching TRBD2 (5 bases). This CDR3 contains 12 residues. V gave up 5 bases and J gave up 10 bases, with 12 bases separating them. Germline CDR1 and CDR2: SGHTA and FQGTGA.